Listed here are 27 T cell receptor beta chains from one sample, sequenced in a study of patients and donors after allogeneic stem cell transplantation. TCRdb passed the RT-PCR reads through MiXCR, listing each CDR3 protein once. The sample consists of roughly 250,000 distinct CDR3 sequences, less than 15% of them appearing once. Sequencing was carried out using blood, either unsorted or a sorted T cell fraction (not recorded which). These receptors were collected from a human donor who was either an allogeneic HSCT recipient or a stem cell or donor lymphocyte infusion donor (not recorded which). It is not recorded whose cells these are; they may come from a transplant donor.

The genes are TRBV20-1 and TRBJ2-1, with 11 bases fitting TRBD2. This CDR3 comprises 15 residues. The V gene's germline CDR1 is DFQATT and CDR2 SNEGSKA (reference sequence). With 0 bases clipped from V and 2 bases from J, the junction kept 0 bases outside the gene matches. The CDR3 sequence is CSARDSGRAYNEQFF. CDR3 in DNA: TGCAGTGCTAGAGATAGCGGGAGGGCCTACAATGAGCAGTTCTTC.

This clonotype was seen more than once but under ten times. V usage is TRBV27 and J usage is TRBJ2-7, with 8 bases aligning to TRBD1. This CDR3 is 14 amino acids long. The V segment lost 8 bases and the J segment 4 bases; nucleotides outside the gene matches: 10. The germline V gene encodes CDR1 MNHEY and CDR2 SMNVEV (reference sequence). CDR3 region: CASRGWTGNYEQYF. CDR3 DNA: TGTGCCAGCCGGGGATGGACAGGGAATTACGAGCAGTACTTC.

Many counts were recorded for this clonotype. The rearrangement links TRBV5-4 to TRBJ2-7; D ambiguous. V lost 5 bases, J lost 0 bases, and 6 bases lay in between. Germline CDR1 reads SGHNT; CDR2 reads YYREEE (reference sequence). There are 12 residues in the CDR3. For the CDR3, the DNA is TGTGCCAGCAGTGGGGACTCCTACGAGCAGTACTTC. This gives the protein CASSGDSYEQYF. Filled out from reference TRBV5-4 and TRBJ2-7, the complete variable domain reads ETGVTQSPTHLIKTRGQQVTLRCSSQSGHNTVSWYQQALGQGPQFIFQYYREEENGRGNFPPRFSGLQFPNYSSELNVNALELDDSALYLCASSGDSYEQYFGPGTRLTVT.

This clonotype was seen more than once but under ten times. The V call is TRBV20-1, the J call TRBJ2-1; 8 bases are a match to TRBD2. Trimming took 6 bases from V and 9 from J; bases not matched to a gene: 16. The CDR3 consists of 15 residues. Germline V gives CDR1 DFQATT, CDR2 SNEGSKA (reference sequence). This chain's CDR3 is CSAESGRARDGEQFF. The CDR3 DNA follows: TGCAGTGCGGAAAGCGGGAGAGCAAGAGACGGTGAGCAGTTCTTC.

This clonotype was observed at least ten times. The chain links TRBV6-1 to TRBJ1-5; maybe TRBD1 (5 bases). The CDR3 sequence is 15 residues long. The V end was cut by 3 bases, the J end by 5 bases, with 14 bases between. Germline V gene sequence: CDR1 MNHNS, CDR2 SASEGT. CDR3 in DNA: TGTGCCAGCAGTGATGCAGGGAGGTGGGATCAGCCCCAGCATTTT. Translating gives CASSDAGRWDQPQHF.

CDR3 loop: CGSSNVTSGTSYNEQFF. The CDR3 nucleotides are TGTGGCAGCAGCAATGTCACTAGCGGGACCTCCTACAATGAGCAGTTCTTC. V usage is TRBV21-1 and J usage is TRBJ2-1; the table calls TRBD2, which could not be checked here. TRBV21-1 is recorded as a pseudogene. The CDR3 sequence is 17 residues long.

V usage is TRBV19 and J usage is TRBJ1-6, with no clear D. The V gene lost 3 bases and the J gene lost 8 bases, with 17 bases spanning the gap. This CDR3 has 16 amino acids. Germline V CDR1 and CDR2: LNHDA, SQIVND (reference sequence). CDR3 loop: CASSMQSSAPDSPLHF. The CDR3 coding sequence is TGTGCCAGTAGTATGCAGAGTTCCGCCCCAGATTCACCCCTCCACTTT.

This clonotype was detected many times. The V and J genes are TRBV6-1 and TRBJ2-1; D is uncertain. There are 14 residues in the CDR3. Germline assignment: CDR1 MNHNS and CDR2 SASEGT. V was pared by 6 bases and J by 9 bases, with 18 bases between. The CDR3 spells CASRQDQAVGEQFF. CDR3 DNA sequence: TGTGCCAGCAGGCAGGACCAGGCCGTGGGTGAGCAGTTCTTC.

For the CDR3, the DNA is TGTGCCACGCAGTCGGGCTTCTATAATTCACCCCTCCACTTT. This translates into CATQSGFYNSPLHF. The V and J genes are TRBV24-1 and TRBJ1-6, with D unclear. Trimming pared 10 bases from V and 3 bases from J, leaving 12 bases between. This CDR3 region has 14 residues. Germline lookup yields CDR1 KGHDR and CDR2 SFDVKD.

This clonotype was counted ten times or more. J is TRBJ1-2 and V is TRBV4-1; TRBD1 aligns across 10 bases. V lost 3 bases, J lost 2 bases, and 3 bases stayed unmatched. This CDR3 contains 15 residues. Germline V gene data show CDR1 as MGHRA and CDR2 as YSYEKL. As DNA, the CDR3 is TGCGCCAGCAGCCAGGGACAGGGGCCAAACTATGGCTACACCTTC. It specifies CASSQGQGPNYGYTF.

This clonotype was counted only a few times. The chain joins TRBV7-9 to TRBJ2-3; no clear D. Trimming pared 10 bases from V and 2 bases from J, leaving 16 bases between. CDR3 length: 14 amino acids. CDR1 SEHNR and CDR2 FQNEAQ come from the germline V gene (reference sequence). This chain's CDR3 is CATPSRSDTDTQYF. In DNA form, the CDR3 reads TGTGCCACCCCGTCCAGAAGTGACACAGATACGCAGTATTTT.

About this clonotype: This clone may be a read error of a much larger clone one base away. DNA of the CDR3: TGTGCCAGCAGCTTAGTCGTGCAGGGGATGGGGGGCTACACCTTC. Protein sequence: CASSLVVQGMGGYTF. J is TRBJ1-2 and V is TRBV7-2; D is possibly TRBD1 (6 bases). CDR3 length equals 15 residues. V was shortened by 1 base and J by 8 bases, with 17 bases between the two germline ends. The germline CDR1 and CDR2 sequences are SGHTA and FQGNSA.

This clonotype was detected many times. The CDR3 nucleotides are TGTGCCAGCAGCTCCAATTTAGCGGGAGTCAACCAGTACTTC. Amino acid sequence: CASSSNLAGVNQYF. This chain joins TRBV11-2 and TRBJ2-5; 9 bases align to TRBD2. Germline V gene data show CDR1 as SGHAT and CDR2 as FQNNGV. CDR3 length: 14 residues. V lost 4 bases and J lost 10; bases outside the gene matches: 10.

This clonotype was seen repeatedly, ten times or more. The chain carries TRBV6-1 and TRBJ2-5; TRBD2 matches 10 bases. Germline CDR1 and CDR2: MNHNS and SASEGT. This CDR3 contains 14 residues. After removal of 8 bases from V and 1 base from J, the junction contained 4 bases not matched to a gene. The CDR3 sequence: CASGERGGQETQYF. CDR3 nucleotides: TGTGCCAGCGGAGAGCGGGGGGGCCAAGAGACCCAGTACTTC.

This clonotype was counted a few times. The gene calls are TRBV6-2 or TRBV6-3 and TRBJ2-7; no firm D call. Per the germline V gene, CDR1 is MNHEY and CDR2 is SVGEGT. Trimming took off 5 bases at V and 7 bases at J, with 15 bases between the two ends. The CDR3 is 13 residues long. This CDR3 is CASSEPGRWEQYF. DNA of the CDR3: TGTGCCAGCAGTGAACCTGGCAGGTGGGAGCAGTACTTC.

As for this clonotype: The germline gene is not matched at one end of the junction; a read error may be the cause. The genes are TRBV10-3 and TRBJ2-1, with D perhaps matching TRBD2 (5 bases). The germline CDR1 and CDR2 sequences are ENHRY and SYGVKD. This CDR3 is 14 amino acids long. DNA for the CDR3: TGTGCCATCAACCCTAGCCCCGAATACAGTGAGCAGTTCTTC. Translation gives CAINPSPEYSEQFF.

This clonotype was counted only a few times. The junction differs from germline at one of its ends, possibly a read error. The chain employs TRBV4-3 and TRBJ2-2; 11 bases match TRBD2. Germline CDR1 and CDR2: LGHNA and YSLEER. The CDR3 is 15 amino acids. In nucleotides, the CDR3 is TGCGCCAGCAGCCAAGTTAGGGCTAGCGGGGGGCCGGGCCTTTTT. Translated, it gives CASSQVRASGGPGLF.

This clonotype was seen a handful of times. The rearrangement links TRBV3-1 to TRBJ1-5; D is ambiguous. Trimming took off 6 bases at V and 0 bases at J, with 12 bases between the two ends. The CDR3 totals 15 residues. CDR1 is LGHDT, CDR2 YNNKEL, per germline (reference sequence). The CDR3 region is CASSPDGYSNQPQHF. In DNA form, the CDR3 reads TGTGCCAGCAGTCCGGACGGATATAGCAATCAGCCCCAGCATTTT.

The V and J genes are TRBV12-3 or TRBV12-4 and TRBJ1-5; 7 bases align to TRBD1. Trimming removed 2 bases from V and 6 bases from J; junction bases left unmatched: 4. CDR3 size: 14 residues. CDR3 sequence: CASSLKSGGQPQHF. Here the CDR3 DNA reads TGTGCCAGCAGTTTAAAGTCAGGGGGTCAGCCCCAGCATTTT.

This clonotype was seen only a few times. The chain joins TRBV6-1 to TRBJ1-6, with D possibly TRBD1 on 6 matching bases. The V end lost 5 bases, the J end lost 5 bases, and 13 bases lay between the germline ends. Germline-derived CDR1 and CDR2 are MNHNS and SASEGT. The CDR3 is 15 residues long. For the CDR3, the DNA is TGTGCCAGCAGTAGCAGGGGTTTAGATAATTCACCCCTCCACTTT. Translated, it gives CASSSRGLDNSPLHF.

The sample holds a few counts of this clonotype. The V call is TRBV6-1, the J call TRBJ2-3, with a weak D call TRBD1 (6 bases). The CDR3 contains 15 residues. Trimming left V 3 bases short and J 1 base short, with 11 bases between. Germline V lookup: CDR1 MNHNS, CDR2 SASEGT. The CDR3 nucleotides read TGTGCCAGCAGTGAGCTACAGGGAGGCACAGATACGCAGTATTTT. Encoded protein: CASSELQGGTDTQYF.

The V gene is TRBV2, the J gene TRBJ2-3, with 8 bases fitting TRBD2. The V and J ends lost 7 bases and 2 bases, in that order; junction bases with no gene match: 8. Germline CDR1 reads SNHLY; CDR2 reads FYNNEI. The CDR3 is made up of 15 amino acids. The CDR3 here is CASMKPGGPTDTQYF. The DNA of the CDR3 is TGTGCCAGCATGAAGCCGGGAGGGCCCACAGATACGCAGTATTTT. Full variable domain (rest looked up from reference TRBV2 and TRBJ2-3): EPEVTQTPSHQVTQMGQEVILRCVPISNHLYFYWYRQILGQKVEFLVSFYNNEISEKSEIFDDQFSVERPDGSNFTLKIRSTKLEDSAMYFCASMKPGGPTDTQYFGPGTRLTVL.

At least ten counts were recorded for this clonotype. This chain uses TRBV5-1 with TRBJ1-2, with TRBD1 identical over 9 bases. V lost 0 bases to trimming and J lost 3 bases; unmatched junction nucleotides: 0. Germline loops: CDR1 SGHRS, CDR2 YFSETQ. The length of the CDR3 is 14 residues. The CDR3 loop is CASSLGQGDYGYTF. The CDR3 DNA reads TGCGCCAGCAGCTTGGGACAGGGGGACTATGGCTACACCTTC. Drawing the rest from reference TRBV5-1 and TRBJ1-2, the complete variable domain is KAGVTQTPRYLIKTRGQQVTLSCSPISGHRSVSWYQQTPGQGLQFLFEYFSETQRNKGNFPGRFSGRQFSNSRSEMNVSTLELGDSALYLCASSLGQGDYGYTFGSGTRLTVV.

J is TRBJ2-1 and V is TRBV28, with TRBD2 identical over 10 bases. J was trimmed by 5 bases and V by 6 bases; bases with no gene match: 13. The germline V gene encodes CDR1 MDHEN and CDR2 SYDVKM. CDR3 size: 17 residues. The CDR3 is CASRTLAGFQTHNEQFF. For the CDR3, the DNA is TGTGCCAGCAGGACACTAGCGGGATTCCAAACCCACAATGAGCAGTTCTTC.

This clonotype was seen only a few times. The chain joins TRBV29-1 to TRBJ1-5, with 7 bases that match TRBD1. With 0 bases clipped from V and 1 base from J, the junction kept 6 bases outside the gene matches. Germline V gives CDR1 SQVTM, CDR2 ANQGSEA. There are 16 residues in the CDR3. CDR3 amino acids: CSVEDAAGGSNQPQHF. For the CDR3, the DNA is TGCAGCGTTGAAGATGCGGCAGGGGGAAGCAATCAGCCCCAGCATTTT.

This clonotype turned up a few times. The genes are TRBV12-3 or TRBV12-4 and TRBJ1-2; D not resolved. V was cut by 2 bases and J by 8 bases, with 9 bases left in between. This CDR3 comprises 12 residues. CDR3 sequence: CASSLSGRGYTF. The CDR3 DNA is TGTGCCAGCAGTTTATCTGGGCGCGGCTACACCTTC.

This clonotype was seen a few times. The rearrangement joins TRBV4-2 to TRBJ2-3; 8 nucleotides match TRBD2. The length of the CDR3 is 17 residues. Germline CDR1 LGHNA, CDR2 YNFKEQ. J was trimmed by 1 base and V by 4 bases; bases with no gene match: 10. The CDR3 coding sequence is TGTGCCAGCAGCCCCACCGCTGGACTAGCAGGCACAGATACGCAGTATTTT. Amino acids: CASSPTAGLAGTDTQYF.